This T cell receptor (beta chain) was captured in a study of blood T cell repertoires in COVID-19. Cohort 3 donors were reported recovered after two negative PCRs, clearance, or symptom resolution. This CDR3 region has 14 residues. The germline V gene encodes CDR1 LGHDT and CDR2 YNNKEL (reference sequence). Losses at the gene ends were 4 bases for V and 7 bases for J; bases not matched to a gene: 7. Produced via immunoSEQ multiplex PCR; TCRdb's table is partial and in-frame only. Here the sample spans about 160,000 clones, less than 85% being singletons. The source of this sequence is a man in his 60s who had recovered from COVID-19. The chain recombines TRBV3-1 (or the pseudogene TRBV3-2) with TRBJ2-1; 7 nucleotides align to TRBD2. The material sequenced was PBMCs or T cells enriched from blood (not recorded which). In DNA, the CDR3 is TGTGCCAGCAGCCTAAAGCGGGATTTGAATGAGCAGTTCTTC. Residues: CASSLKRDLNEQFF.